The 30 T cell receptor beta chains below come from one sample, sequenced in a study of blood T cell repertoires in COVID-19. Repertoires were generated with immunoSEQ multiplex PCR, while TCRdb's copy carries only in-frame clones and drops some. The repertoire includes 250,000 to 300,000 clones, roughly 86% of them detected once, and over 8.5% sits in the top ten. The sequencing input was peripheral blood. The origin of the receptors is a woman in her 30s with COVID-19, enrolled during active disease.

This chain links TRBV20-1 with TRBJ2-1; D not certain. The length of the CDR3 is 16 residues. V was cut by 3 bases and J by 0 bases, with 15 bases left in between. Germline assignment: CDR1 DFQATT and CDR2 SNEGSKA (reference sequence). This CDR3 is CSASSRSSLSYNEQFF. The CDR3 DNA follows: TGCAGTGCTAGTTCTCGTAGCTCCCTCTCCTACAATGAGCAGTTCTTC.

This rearrangement joins TRBV9 to TRBJ1-5, with 7 bases lining up with TRBD1. The V segment lost 4 bases and the J segment 8 bases; nucleotides outside the gene matches: 21. CDR1 is SGDLS, CDR2 YYNGEE, per germline. The CDR3 is made up of 18 amino acids. The CDR3 protein is CASSLTDQTGVSEEPQHF. CDR3 coding DNA: TGTGCCAGCAGCCTAACCGACCAAACAGGGGTAAGTGAGGAGCCCCAGCATTTT.

This rearrangement joins TRBV5-5 to TRBJ1-1; TRBD1 matches at 7 bases. Germline CDR1 is SGHKS and CDR2 is YYEKEE (reference sequence). V lost 1 base to trimming and J lost 5 bases; unmatched junction nucleotides: 5. There are 14 residues in the CDR3. The CDR3 loop is CASSLTGGQTEAFF. The CDR3 bases are TGTGCCAGCAGCTTGACCGGGGGACAGACTGAAGCTTTCTTT.

The rearrangement joins TRBV6-5 to TRBJ1-3; 8 bases align to TRBD1. After removal of 6 bases from V and 1 base from J, the junction contained 5 bases not matched to a gene. CDR1 is MNHEY, CDR2 SVGAGI, per germline. This CDR3 spans 15 amino acids. The CDR3 loop reads CASRVDRASGNTIYF. CDR3 bases: TGTGCCAGCAGGGTGGACAGGGCTTCTGGAAACACCATATATTTT.

The chain uses TRBV27 and TRBJ2-4; a weak D match, TRBD1 (6 bases). V was clipped by 3 bases and J by 14 bases, with 17 bases between them. Per the germline V gene, CDR1 is MNHEY and CDR2 is SMNVEV (reference sequence). The CDR3 runs 13 residues. The CDR3 reads CASSLNRETPKYF. Here the CDR3 DNA reads TGTGCCAGCAGTTTGAACAGGGAAACCCCAAAGTACTTC.

The chain recombines TRBV3-1 (or the pseudogene TRBV3-2) with TRBJ1-1, with unresolved D. The V end lost 4 bases, the J end lost 7 bases, and 13 bases lay between the germline ends. Germline CDR1 and CDR2: LGHDT and YNNKEL (reference sequence). This CDR3 spans 13 amino acids. The CDR3 sequence: CASSPLAEGEAFF. The CDR3 DNA is TGTGCCAGCAGCCCCTTGGCGGAGGGTGAAGCTTTCTTT.

The chain couples TRBV25-1 to TRBJ2-5; 7 bases are shared with TRBD1. Looked up from germline, CDR1 is MGHDK and CDR2 is SYGVNS. CDR3 length: 15 residues. Trimming removed 3 bases from V and 5 bases from J; junction bases left unmatched: 9. The CDR3 is CASSDGTVQGETQYF. The DNA for the CDR3 is TGTGCCAGCAGTGATGGGACAGTCCAGGGGGAGACCCAGTACTTC. Together with reference TRBV25-1 and TRBJ2-5, the CDR3 gives the full variable domain: EADIYQTPRYLVIGTGKKITLECSQTMGHDKMYWYQQDPGMELHLIHYSYGVNSTEKGDLSSESTVSRIRTEHFPLTLESARPSHTSQYLCASSDGTVQGETQYFGPGTRLLVL.

With regard to this clone: This CDR3 is also generated by other DNA sequences in the sample. In DNA form, the CDR3 reads TGTGCCAGCAGCGAAAGACAGGTCTATGGCTACACCTTC. Residues: CASSERQVYGYTF. This chain joins TRBV2 and TRBJ1-2; D perhaps matches TRBD1 (6 bases). V lost 6 bases and J 4 bases, leaving 12 bases between the germline ends. Germline V gives CDR1 SNHLY, CDR2 FYNNEI. This CDR3 is 13 amino acids long.

The genes are TRBV2 and TRBJ2-2; 7 positions match TRBD2. Trimming removed 2 bases from V and 15 bases from J; junction bases left unmatched: 3. CDR1 and CDR2 (germline): SNHLY, FYNNEI. The CDR3 runs to 11 residues. The CDR3 DNA sequence: TGTGCCAGCAGTGAACAGGGAGGGTTGTTTTTT. Its protein product is CASSEQGGLFF.

A note on this clone: One junction end disagrees with the germline gene, perhaps due to a read error. The chain is built from TRBV14 and TRBJ2-7; 9 positions match TRBD1. Germline V lookup: CDR1 SGHDN, CDR2 FVKESK. The CDR3 has 12 amino acids. CDR3 DNA sequence: TGTGCCAGCAGCCAAGCGACAGGGGGAAGGGACTTC. Protein product: CASSQATGGRDF.

J is TRBJ2-5 and V is TRBV7-9; D is undetermined. Trimming stripped 4 bases from V and 5 bases from J, with 17 bases between. The CDR3 loop spans 15 amino acids. CDR1 and CDR2 from the germline V gene are SEHNR and FQNEAQ (reference sequence). CDR3 loop: CASSSTGLELETQYF. In DNA, the CDR3 is TGTGCCAGCAGCTCGACTGGATTGGAGCTGGAGACCCAGTACTTC.

This clone has more than one count but fewer than ten. The chain uses TRBV4-1 and TRBJ1-5; 7 nucleotides line up with TRBD1. Per germline, CDR1 MGHRA and CDR2 YSYEKL. The V and J ends lost 3 bases and 6 bases, in that order; junction bases with no gene match: 8. The CDR3 has 15 amino acids. CDR3 in amino acids: CASSHPGGFSQPQHF. The CDR3 bases are TGCGCCAGCAGCCATCCAGGGGGTTTCAGTCAGCCCCAGCATTTT.

A few counts support this clone. J is TRBJ1-4 and V is TRBV18, with D maybe TRBD1 (6 bases). This CDR3 has 14 amino acids. CDR1 is KGHSH, CDR2 LQKENI, per germline. V was cut by 3 bases and J by 2 bases, with 7 bases left in between. The CDR3 bases are TGTGCCAGCTCACCGAGGGGGACTAATGAAAAACTGTTTTTT. Translation: CASSPRGTNEKLFF.

V gene TRBV19 combines with J gene TRBJ1-4; tentatively, D is TRBD1 (5 bases). The CDR3 loop spans 16 amino acids. Per germline, CDR1 LNHDA and CDR2 SQIVND (reference sequence). Deletions cut 4 bases from V and 3 bases from J, with 15 bases between. CDR3 nucleotides: TGTGCCAGTAGTAAGACAGCCCCGGCAGCTAATGAAAAACTGTTTTTT. Translated: CASSKTAPAANEKLFF.

This chain connects TRBV2 to TRBJ1-1, with 8 bases fitting TRBD1. V trimming: 11 bases; J trimming: 6 bases; junction bases outside the gene matches: 11. CDR1 SNHLY and CDR2 FYNNEI come from the germline V gene. This CDR3 spans 13 amino acids. The CDR3 DNA follows: TGTGCCTTCGGGACAGGCCGTTTCGCTGAAGCTTTCTTT. Residues: CAFGTGRFAEAFF.

This clone is a singleton in its sample. The DNA for the CDR3 is TGCGCCAGCAGCTTAATAGCGGGGGCCTACGAGCAGTACTTC. Its protein product is CASSLIAGAYEQYF. The chain employs TRBV5-1 and TRBJ2-7; 9 bases are a match to TRBD2. Germline assignment: CDR1 SGHRS and CDR2 YFSETQ. The CDR3 contains 14 residues. Trimming cost V 2 bases and J 2 bases; bases outside gene matches: 2.

This clone was recorded a few times. The chain links TRBV3-1 (or the pseudogene TRBV3-2) to TRBJ2-1; 10 positions match TRBD1. The CDR3 loop spans 14 amino acids. Trimming took 1 base from V and 8 from J; bases not matched to a gene: 2. The germline gives CDR1 LGHDT, CDR2 YNNKEL (reference sequence). This chain's CDR3 is CASSQGTGGDEQFF. CDR3 bases: TGTGCCAGCAGCCAAGGGACAGGGGGGGATGAGCAGTTCTTC.

The chain joins TRBV3-1 (or the pseudogene TRBV3-2) to TRBJ1-1, with 12 bases fitting TRBD1. From germline, CDR1 is LGHDT and CDR2 YNNKEL (reference sequence). V was clipped by 1 base and J by 3 bases; unmatched bases: 6. The CDR3 spans 17 residues. The CDR3 DNA is TGTGCCAGCAGCCAAGGGGGACAGGGGGCCGAGTACACTGAAGCTTTCTTT. It encodes CASSQGGQGAEYTEAFF.

On this clone: Other DNA sequences in this specimen translate into the identical CDR3. The V call is TRBV12-3 or TRBV12-4, the J call TRBJ1-1; D remains unclear. The ends were cut back, 3 bases at V and 1 base at J, with 6 bases in the middle. The CDR3 contains 13 residues. The CDR3 region has the DNA TGTGCCAGCAGTTTTGCAGAGAACACTGAAGCTTTCTTT. Translation gives CASSFAENTEAFF.

The CDR3 spells CASSTGRYGYTF. CDR3 nucleotide sequence: TGTGCCAGCAGCACAGGGCGGTATGGCTACACCTTC. J is TRBJ1-2 and V is TRBV12-3 or TRBV12-4, with a tentative D call TRBD1 (6 bases). The CDR3 sequence is 12 residues long. Trimming removed 6 bases at V and 5 bases at J, with 10 bases between.

This chain joins TRBV4-1 and TRBJ2-1, with 10 bases identical to TRBD2. The CDR3 has 16 residues. V lost 4 bases to trimming and J lost 7 bases; unmatched junction nucleotides: 10. Germline values: CDR1 MGHRA, CDR2 YSYEKL. Here the CDR3 reads CASSLWPSGGENEQFF. The CDR3 DNA is TGCGCCAGCAGCCTATGGCCTAGCGGGGGTGAAAATGAGCAGTTCTTC.

The chain joins TRBV11-3 to TRBJ2-2, with D hard to call. V was shortened by 5 bases and J by 1 base, with 8 bases between the two germline ends. CDR1 SGHNT and CDR2 YENEEA come from the germline V gene. This CDR3 has 14 residues. The CDR3 bases are TGTGCCAGCAGCCTTGAGAGGAACACCGGGGAGCTGTTTTTT. It codes for CASSLERNTGELFF.

The chain couples TRBV19 to TRBJ1-6; possibly TRBD1 for D (5 bases). The CDR3 contains 15 residues. V lost 8 bases and J lost 6, with 17 bases in between. Germline V gene data show CDR1 as LNHDA and CDR2 as SQIVND (reference sequence). The CDR3: CASRSQGVRNSPLHF. Written as DNA, the CDR3 is TGTGCCAGTCGCTCCCAGGGTGTTCGTAATTCACCCCTCCACTTT.

This chain links TRBV5-4 with TRBJ1-2; TRBD1 aligns across 7 bases. The germline V gene encodes CDR1 SGHNT and CDR2 YYREEE (reference sequence). The J segment lost 7 bases and the V segment lost 4 bases, leaving 10 bases of the junction unmatched. CDR3 size: 14 residues. CDR3 amino acids: CASSPAGGLGGYTF. The DNA for the CDR3 is TGTGCCAGCAGCCCGGCAGGGGGATTGGGTGGCTACACCTTC. Full variable domain (rest looked up from reference TRBV5-4 and TRBJ1-2): ETGVTQSPTHLIKTRGQQVTLRCSSQSGHNTVSWYQQALGQGPQFIFQYYREEENGRGNFPPRFSGLQFPNYSSELNVNALELDDSALYLCASSPAGGLGGYTFGSGTRLTVV.

This clone was observed a handful of times. CDR3 region: CASSFRVLEHEQYF. The CDR3 nucleotides read TGTGCCAGCAGCTTCCGGGTCCTCGAACACGAGCAGTACTTC. J is TRBJ2-7 and V is TRBV7-2, with D hard to call. The CDR3 consists of 14 residues. CDR1 is SGHTA and CDR2 is FQGNSA in the germline V gene. The germline V and J ends were trimmed by 3 bases and 5 bases, with 14 bases remaining between them.

The chain couples TRBV7-8 to TRBJ2-7; D possibly corresponds to TRBD1 (7 bases). Germline V gene lookup returns CDR1 SGHVS and CDR2 FQNEAQ. This CDR3 has 14 residues. Trimming pared 5 bases from V and 4 bases from J, leaving 15 bases between. CDR3: CASSLRGVGYEQYF. CDR3 coding DNA: TGTGCCAGCAGCCTCAGGGGGGTCGGGTACGAGCAGTACTTC.

The rearrangement joins TRBV2 to TRBJ1-6, with D tentatively TRBD1 (5 bases). CDR1 and CDR2 (germline): SNHLY, FYNNEI. V dropped 7 bases and J dropped 8 bases, with 18 bases sitting between them. This CDR3 spans 15 amino acids. CDR3 region: CASTPRDFGHSPLHF. Here the CDR3 DNA reads TGTGCCAGCACCCCCCGGGACTTTGGTCATTCACCCCTCCACTTT.

V and J are TRBV9 and TRBJ1-6, with a tentative D call TRBD1 (6 bases). Germline-derived CDR1 and CDR2 are SGDLS and YYNGEE. This CDR3 has 14 residues. V lost 0 bases, J lost 10 bases, and 11 bases lay in between. CDR3 nucleotides: TGTGCCAGCAGCGTAGCCGAGAGGGGGTCACCCCTCCACTTT. Translated, it gives CASSVAERGSPLHF.

The chain uses TRBV5-1 and TRBJ2-7, with TRBD2 matching 9 bases. Germline V lookup: CDR1 SGHRS, CDR2 YFSETQ. This CDR3 has 14 amino acids. Germline trimming cut 4 bases from V and 3 bases from J; bases unmatched to any gene: 5. CDR3 nucleotide sequence: TGCGCCAGCAGCGAGGAGCGGGGGGTCTACGAGCAGTACTTC. It translates to CASSEERGVYEQYF. Combining the CDR3 with reference TRBV5-1 and TRBJ2-7 gives the whole variable domain KAGVTQTPRYLIKTRGQQVTLSCSPISGHRSVSWYQQTPGQGLQFLFEYFSETQRNKGNFPGRFSGRQFSNSRSEMNVSTLELGDSALYLCASSEERGVYEQYFGPGTRLTVT.

The chain uses TRBV5-1 and TRBJ2-1; 14 bases are a match to TRBD2. Trimming removed 0 bases from V and 7 bases from J; junction bases left unmatched: 9. CDR1 and CDR2 (germline): SGHRS, YFSETQ. This CDR3 comprises 18 residues. CDR3 in amino acids: CASSLVTSGGARRNEQFF. In nucleotides, the CDR3 is TGCGCCAGCAGCTTGGTGACTAGCGGGGGGGCCAGGAGAAATGAGCAGTTCTTC.